The present T cell receptor (beta chain) was sequenced within a study of T cell changes during pregnancy in multiple sclerosis. Clones were read by immunoSEQ multiplex PCR, and TCRdb kept only the in-frame ones, dropping some. The sample consists of around 80,000 clones, around 90% of them appearing once. This clone has only one observation. Germline CDR1 and CDR2: SGDLS and YYNGEE. V trimming: 4 bases; J trimming: 1 base; junction bases outside the gene matches: 15. The CDR3 contains 19 residues. The chain uses TRBV9 and TRBJ2-1; 9 bases match TRBD2. The material sequenced was peripheral blood, taken before pregnancy. This TCR was recovered from a female donor with multiple sclerosis, enrolled in a pregnancy study. CDR3 sequence (DNA): TGTGCCAGCAGCCCCGGTTTTTGGACTAGCGCTGGTTCCTACAATGAGCAGTTCTTC. This sequence encodes CASSPGFWTSAGSYNEQFF.